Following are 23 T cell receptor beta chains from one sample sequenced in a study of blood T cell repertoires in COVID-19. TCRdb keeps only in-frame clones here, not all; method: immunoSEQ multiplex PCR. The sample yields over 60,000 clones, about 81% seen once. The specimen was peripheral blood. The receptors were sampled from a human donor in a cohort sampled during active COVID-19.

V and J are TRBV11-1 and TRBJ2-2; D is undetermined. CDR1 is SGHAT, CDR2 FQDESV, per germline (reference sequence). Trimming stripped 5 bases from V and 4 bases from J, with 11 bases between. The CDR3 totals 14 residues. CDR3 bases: TGTGCCAGCAGCCCCACAGTTCCCACCGGGGAGCTGTTTTTT. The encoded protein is CASSPTVPTGELFF.

CDR3 nucleotide sequence: TGTGCCAGTAGTATGGGGGCGGGGGCCCTGGGAGAGACCCAGTACTTC. Its protein is CASSMGAGALGETQYF. This rearrangement joins TRBV19 to TRBJ2-5; D might be TRBD2 (7 bases). The CDR3 sequence is 16 residues long. Germline V gives CDR1 LNHDA, CDR2 SQIVND (reference sequence). V was shortened by 3 bases and J by 4 bases, with 18 bases between the two germline ends.

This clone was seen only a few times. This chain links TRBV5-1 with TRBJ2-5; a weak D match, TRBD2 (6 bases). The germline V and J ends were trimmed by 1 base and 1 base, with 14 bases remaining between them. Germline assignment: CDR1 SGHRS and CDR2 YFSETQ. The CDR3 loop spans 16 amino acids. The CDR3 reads CASSLWGGGIQETQYF. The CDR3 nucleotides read TGCGCCAGCAGCTTGTGGGGTGGGGGGATCCAAGAGACCCAGTACTTC.

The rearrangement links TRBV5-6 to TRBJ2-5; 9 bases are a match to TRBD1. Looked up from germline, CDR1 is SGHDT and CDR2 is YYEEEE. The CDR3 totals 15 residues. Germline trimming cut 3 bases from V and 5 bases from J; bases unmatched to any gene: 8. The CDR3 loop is CASSSRDREEETQYF. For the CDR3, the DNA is TGTGCCAGCAGCTCCCGGGACAGGGAAGAGGAGACCCAGTACTTC.

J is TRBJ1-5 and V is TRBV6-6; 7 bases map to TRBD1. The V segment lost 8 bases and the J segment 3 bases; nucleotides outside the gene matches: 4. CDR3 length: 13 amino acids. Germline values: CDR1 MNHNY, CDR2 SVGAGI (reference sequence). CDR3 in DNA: TGTGCCAGCCGGACAGGCCTCAATCAGCCCCAGCATTTT. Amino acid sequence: CASRTGLNQPQHF.

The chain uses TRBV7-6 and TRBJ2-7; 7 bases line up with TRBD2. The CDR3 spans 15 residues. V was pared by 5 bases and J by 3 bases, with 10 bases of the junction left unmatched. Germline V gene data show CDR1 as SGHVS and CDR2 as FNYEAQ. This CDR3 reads CASSLRGGVDYEQYF. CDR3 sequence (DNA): TGTGCCAGCAGCCTGAGGGGAGGGGTCGACTACGAGCAGTACTTC.

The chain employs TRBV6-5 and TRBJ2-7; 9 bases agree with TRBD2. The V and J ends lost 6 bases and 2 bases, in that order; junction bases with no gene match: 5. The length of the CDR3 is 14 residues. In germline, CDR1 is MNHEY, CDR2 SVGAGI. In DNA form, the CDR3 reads TGTGCCAGCAGCTACACTAGCGGGCCCTACGAGCAGTACTTC. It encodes CASSYTSGPYEQYF.

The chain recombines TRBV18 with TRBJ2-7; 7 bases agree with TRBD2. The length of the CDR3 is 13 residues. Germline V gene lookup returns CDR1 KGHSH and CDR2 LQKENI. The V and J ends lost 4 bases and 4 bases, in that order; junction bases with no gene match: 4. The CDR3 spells CASSRGGEYEQYF. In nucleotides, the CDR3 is TGTGCCAGCTCACGGGGGGGGGAGTACGAGCAGTACTTC.

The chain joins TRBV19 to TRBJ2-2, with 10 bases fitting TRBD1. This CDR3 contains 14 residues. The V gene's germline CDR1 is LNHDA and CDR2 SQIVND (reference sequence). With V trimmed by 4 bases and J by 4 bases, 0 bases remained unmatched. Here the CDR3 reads CASSRTGGTGELFF. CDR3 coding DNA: TGTGCCAGTAGTAGGACAGGGGGCACCGGGGAGCTGTTTTTT.

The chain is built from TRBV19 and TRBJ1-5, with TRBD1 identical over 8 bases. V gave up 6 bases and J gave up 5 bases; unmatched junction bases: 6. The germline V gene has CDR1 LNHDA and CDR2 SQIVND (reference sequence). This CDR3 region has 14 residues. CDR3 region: CASRGTGAHQPQHF. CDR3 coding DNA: TGTGCCAGTAGGGGGACAGGAGCTCATCAGCCCCAGCATTTT.

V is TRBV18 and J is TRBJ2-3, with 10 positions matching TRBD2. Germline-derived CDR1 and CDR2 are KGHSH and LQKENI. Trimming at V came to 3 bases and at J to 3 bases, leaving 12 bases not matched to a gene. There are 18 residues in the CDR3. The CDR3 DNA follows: TGTGCCAGCTCACCCCGCATGCTAGCGGGAGACGGGACAGATACGCAGTATTTT. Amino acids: CASSPRMLAGDGTDTQYF.

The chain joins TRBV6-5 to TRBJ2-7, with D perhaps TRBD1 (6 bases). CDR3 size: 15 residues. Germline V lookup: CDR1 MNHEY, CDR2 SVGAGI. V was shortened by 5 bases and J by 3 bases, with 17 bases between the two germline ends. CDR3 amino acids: CASSTYLGQYYEQYF. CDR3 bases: TGTGCCAGCAGTACCTACCTAGGACAGTACTACGAGCAGTACTTC.

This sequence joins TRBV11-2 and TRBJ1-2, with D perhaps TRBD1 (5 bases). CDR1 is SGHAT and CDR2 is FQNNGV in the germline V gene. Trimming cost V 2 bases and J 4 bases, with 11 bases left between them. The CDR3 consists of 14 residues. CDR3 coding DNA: TGTGCCAGCAGCTTATATCAGGGCGTCTATGGCTACACCTTC. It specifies CASSLYQGVYGYTF.

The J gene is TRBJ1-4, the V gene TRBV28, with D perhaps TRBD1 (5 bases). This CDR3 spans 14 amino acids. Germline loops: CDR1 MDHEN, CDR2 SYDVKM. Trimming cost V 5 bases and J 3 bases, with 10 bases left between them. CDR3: CASSPRGANEKLFF. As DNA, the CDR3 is TGTGCCAGCAGTCCCCGGGGGGCTAATGAAAAACTGTTTTTT.

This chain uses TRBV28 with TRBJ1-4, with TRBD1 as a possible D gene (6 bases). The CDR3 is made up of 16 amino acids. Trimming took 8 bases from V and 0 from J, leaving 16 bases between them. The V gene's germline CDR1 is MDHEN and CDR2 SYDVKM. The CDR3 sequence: CASRPTGFATNEKLFF. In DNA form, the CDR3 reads TGTGCCAGCCGCCCTACAGGGTTTGCAACTAATGAAAAACTGTTTTTT.

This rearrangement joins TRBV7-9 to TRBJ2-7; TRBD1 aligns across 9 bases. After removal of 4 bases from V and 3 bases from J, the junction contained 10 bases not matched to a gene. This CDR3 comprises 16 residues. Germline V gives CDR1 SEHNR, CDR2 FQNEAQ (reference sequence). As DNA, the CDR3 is TGTGCCAGCAGCTCAGACCGGGACAGGGTATTCTACGAGCAGTACTTC. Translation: CASSSDRDRVFYEQYF.

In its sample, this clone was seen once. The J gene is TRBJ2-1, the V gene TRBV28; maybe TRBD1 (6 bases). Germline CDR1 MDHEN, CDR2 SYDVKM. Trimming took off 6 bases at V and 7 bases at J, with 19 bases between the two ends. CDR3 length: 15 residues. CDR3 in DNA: TGTGCCAGCAGACCCTCACAGGGCCTCTCAAATGAGCAGTTCTTC. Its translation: CASRPSQGLSNEQFF.

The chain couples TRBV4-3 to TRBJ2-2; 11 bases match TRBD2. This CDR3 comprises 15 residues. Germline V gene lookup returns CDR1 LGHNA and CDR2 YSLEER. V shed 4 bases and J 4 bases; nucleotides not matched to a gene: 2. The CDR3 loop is CASSRGTSGTGELFF. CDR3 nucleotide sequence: TGCGCCAGCAGCCGAGGGACTAGCGGCACCGGGGAGCTGTTTTTT.

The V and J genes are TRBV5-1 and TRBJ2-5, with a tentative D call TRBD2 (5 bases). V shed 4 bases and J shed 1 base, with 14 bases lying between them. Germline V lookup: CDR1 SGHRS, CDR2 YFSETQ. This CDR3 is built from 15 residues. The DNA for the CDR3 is TGCGCCAGCAGCCTTGTAGGAGGTCCCCAAGAGACCCAGTACTTC. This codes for CASSLVGGPQETQYF.

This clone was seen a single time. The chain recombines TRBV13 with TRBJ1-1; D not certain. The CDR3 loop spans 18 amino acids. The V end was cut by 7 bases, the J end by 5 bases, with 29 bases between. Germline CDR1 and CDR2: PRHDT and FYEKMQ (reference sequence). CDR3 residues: CASILVGGRRHPGTEAFF. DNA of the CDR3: TGTGCCAGCATCCTGGTAGGAGGCAGGCGACACCCGGGGACTGAAGCTTTCTTT.

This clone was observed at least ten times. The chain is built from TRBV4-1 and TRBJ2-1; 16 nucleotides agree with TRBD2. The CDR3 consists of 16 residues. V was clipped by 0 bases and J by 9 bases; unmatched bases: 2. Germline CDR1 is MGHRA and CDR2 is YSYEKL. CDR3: CASSQDGTSGRGEQFF. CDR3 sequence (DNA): TGCGCCAGCAGCCAAGATGGGACTAGCGGGAGGGGTGAGCAGTTCTTC.

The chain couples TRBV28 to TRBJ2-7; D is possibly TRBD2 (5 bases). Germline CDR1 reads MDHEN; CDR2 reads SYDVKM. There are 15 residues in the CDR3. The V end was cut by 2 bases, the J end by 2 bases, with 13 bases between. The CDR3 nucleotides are TGTGCCAGCAGTTTAGGAGATAGCGTAGCCTACGAGCAGTACTTC. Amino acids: CASSLGDSVAYEQYF.

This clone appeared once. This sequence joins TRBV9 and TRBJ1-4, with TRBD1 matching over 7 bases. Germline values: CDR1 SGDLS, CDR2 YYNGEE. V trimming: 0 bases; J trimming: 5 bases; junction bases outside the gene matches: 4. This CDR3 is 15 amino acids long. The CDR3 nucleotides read TGTGCCAGCAGCGTAGGGGACAGTCTCAATGAAAAACTGTTTTTT. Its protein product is CASSVGDSLNEKLFF.